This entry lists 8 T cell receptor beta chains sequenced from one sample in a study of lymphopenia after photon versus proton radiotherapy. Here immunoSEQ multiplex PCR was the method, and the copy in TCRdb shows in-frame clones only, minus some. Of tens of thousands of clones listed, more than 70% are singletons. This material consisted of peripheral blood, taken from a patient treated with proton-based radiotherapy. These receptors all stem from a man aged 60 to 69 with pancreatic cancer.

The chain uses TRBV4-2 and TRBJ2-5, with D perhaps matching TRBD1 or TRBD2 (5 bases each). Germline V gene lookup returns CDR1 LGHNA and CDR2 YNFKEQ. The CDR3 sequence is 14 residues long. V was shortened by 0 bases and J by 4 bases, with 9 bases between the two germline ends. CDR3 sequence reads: CASSQDGGTETQYF. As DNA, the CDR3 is TGTGCCAGCAGCCAAGATGGGGGAACAGAGACCCAGTACTTC.

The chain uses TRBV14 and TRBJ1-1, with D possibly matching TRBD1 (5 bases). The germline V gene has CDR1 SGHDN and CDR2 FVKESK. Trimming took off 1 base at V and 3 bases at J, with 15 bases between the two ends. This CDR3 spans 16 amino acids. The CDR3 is CASSQAKWGRYTEAFF. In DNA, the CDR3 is TGTGCCAGCAGCCAAGCGAAATGGGGCCGTTACACTGAAGCTTTCTTT.

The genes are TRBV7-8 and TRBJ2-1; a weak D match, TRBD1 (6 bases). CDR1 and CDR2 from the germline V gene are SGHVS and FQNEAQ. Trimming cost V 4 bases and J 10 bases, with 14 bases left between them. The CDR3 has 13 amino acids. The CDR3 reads CASSSDNRGEQFF. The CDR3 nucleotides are TGTGCCAGCAGCTCAGACAATAGGGGGGAGCAGTTCTTC.

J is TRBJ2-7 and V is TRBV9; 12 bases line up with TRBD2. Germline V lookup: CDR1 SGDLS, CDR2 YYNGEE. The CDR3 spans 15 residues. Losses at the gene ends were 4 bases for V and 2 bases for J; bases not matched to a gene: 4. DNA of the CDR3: TGTGCCAGCAGCCCCCGGACTAGCGGGGCCTACGAGCAGTACTTC. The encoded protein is CASSPRTSGAYEQYF.

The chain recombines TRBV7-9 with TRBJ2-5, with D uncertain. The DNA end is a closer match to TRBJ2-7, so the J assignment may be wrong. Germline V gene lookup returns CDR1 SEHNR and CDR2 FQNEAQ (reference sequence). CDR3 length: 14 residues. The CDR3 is CASSLEAGSYEQYF. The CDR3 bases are TGTGCCAGCAGCTTAGAAGCAGGTTCCTACGAGCAGTACTTC.

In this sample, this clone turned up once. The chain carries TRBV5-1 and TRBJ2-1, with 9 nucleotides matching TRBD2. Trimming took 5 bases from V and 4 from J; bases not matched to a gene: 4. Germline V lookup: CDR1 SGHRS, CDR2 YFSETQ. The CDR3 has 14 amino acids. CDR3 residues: CASSGAGGYNEQFF. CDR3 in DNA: TGCGCCAGCAGTGGAGCGGGAGGATACAATGAGCAGTTCTTC.

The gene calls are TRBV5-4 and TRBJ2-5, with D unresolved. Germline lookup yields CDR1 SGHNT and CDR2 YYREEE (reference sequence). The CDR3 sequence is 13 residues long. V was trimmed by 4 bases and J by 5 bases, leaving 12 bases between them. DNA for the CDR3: TGTGCCAGCAGCCCCGATTACCGGGAGACCCAGTACTTC. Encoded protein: CASSPDYRETQYF.

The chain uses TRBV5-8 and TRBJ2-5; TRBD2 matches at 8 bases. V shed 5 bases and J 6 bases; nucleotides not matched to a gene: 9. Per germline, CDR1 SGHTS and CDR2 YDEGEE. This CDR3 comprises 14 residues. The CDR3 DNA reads TGTGCCAGCAGAGCCACCGGGGGGGGGAAGACCCAGTACTTC. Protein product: CASRATGGGKTQYF.